The 17 T cell receptor beta chains given below trace back to one sample, sequenced in a study of cytomegalovirus exposure and HLA in healthy donors. The PCR used 60 Vbeta and 13 Jbeta primers. The method was immunoSEQ multiplex PCR; TCRdb's version includes in-frame clones alone and lacks a portion of them. The sample lists around 98,000 clones, about 81% occurring once. What was sequenced was PBMCs. The receptors derive from a middle-aged man in good health and CMV-seronegative.

A single count supports this clone. The rearrangement joins TRBV5-1 to TRBJ2-5; possibly TRBD1 for D (5 bases). With 7 bases removed from V and 5 bases from J, the gap between germline ends came to 18 bases. Per the germline V gene, CDR1 is SGHRS and CDR2 is YFSETQ. This CDR3 spans 14 amino acids. The CDR3, as DNA: TGCGCCAGCGGGCCTGAAAGGGCAGGGGAGACCCAGTACTTC. This codes for CASGPERAGETQYF.

This rearrangement joins TRBV6-1 to TRBJ2-6; maybe TRBD1 (5 bases). The CDR3 has 15 amino acids. Germline V gene lookup returns CDR1 MNHNS and CDR2 SASEGT. Deletions cut 6 bases from V and 3 bases from J, with 12 bases between. CDR3 sequence (DNA): TGTGCCAGCAGAGAATCAGGGTTTGGGGCCAACGTCCTGACTTTC. It codes for CASRESGFGANVLTF.

J is TRBJ2-7 and V is TRBV29-1, with 11 bases fitting TRBD2. In germline, CDR1 is SQVTM, CDR2 ANQGSEA. This CDR3 contains 14 residues. Unmatched junction bases numbered 6, after V lost 6 bases and J lost 2 bases. This chain's CDR3 is CSVALAGGPYEQYF. The CDR3 DNA is TGCAGCGTCGCCCTAGCGGGGGGACCCTACGAGCAGTACTTC.

The chain couples TRBV5-1 to TRBJ2-3, with D perhaps TRBD2 (5 bases). Trimming shortened V by 4 bases and J by 4 bases, and 7 bases separated the two germline ends. CDR3 length: 12 residues. From germline, CDR1 is SGHRS and CDR2 YFSETQ. This CDR3 is CASSRLSDTQYF. CDR3 DNA sequence: TGCGCCAGCAGCCGACTATCAGATACGCAGTATTTT.

This clone appeared a single time. The chain has TRBV4-1 and TRBJ1-5, with a possible D match to TRBD1 (5 bases). The V gene lost 0 bases and the J gene lost 6 bases, with 15 bases spanning the gap. The CDR3 runs 16 residues. CDR1 and CDR2 from the germline V gene are MGHRA and YSYEKL. The CDR3 is CASSQEATGRGQPQHF. In DNA form, the CDR3 reads TGCGCCAGCAGCCAAGAGGCCACAGGTAGGGGTCAGCCCCAGCATTTT.

The chain is built from TRBV6-1 and TRBJ1-2; tentatively, D is TRBD1 (5 bases). The CDR3 is made up of 12 amino acids. Per germline, CDR1 MNHNS and CDR2 SASEGT. The V and J ends lost 5 bases and 7 bases respectively, with 11 bases between them. CDR3 DNA: TGTGCCAGCAGTTCGTCCGGGGGTGGCTACACCTTC. Its translation: CASSSSGGGYTF.

The chain joins TRBV18 to TRBJ2-5; 9 positions agree with TRBD2. The ends lost 4 bases at V and 4 bases at J; junction bases unmatched: 4. Germline V CDR1 and CDR2: KGHSH, LQKENI. This CDR3 has 14 amino acids. CDR3 nucleotide sequence: TGTGCCAGCTCACAGCGGGGGGTCGGAGAGACCCAGTACTTC. Amino acids: CASSQRGVGETQYF.

The rearrangement links TRBV27 to TRBJ2-7; 10 bases fit TRBD1. V dropped 3 bases and J dropped 0; count of bases not matched to a gene: 8. The length of the CDR3 is 17 residues. Germline V gene data show CDR1 as MNHEY and CDR2 as SMNVEV (reference sequence). The CDR3 bases are TGTGCCAGCAGTTTCCTTGACCGGGACAGGGGCTCCTACGAGCAGTACTTC. It translates to CASSFLDRDRGSYEQYF.

The gene calls are TRBV7-8 and TRBJ2-3, with TRBD1 matching over 8 bases. V shed 2 bases, J shed 7 bases, and the junction held 11 bases outside the gene matches. The germline gives CDR1 SGHVS, CDR2 FQNEAQ. The CDR3 runs to 16 residues. The DNA for the CDR3 is TGTGCCAGCAGCTTACGACCCAGGACAGGGATCCATACGCAGTATTTT. Its protein is CASSLRPRTGIHTQYF.

The genes are TRBV27 and TRBJ1-1, with D unclear. CDR1 and CDR2 (germline): MNHEY, SMNVEV (reference sequence). The V end was cut by 6 bases, the J end by 6 bases, with 17 bases between. This CDR3 is 14 amino acids long. CDR3 loop: CASRADGSGAEAFF. In nucleotides, the CDR3 is TGTGCCAGCAGGGCGGACGGGAGTGGGGCTGAAGCTTTCTTT.

This clone occurred a few times. The chain couples TRBV5-6 to TRBJ1-5; D might be TRBD1 (6 bases). V was shortened by 4 bases and J by 5 bases, with 13 bases between the two germline ends. The germline gives CDR1 SGHDT, CDR2 YYEEEE. There are 14 residues in the CDR3. The CDR3 spells CASSNRDNYQPQHF. The CDR3 nucleotides read TGTGCCAGCAGCAACCGGGACAATTATCAGCCCCAGCATTTT.

The CDR3 coding sequence is TGTGCCAGCAGCGCAGGGGTACGAGGTAGTAATTCACCCCTCCACTTT. This sequence encodes CASSAGVRGSNSPLHF. V usage is TRBV7-2 and J usage is TRBJ1-6, with D perhaps matching TRBD1 (6 bases). Germline V CDR1 and CDR2: SGHTA, FQGNSA. This CDR3 region has 16 residues. Trimming removed 5 bases from V and 6 bases from J, with 17 bases in between.

This rearrangement joins TRBV7-2 to TRBJ1-3, with D maybe TRBD1 (5 bases). Looked up from germline, CDR1 is SGHTA and CDR2 is FQGNSA. This CDR3 region has 19 residues. With 1 base removed from V and 0 bases from J, the gap between germline ends came to 19 bases. The CDR3 region is CASSLEGLQGIFSGNTIYF. The DNA of the CDR3 is TGTGCCAGCAGCTTAGAAGGTCTGCAGGGTATTTTCTCTGGAAACACCATATATTTT.

There are a few counts of this clone. The chain carries TRBV5-6 and TRBJ1-1, with D perhaps matching TRBD1 (5 bases). Germline V CDR1 and CDR2: SGHDT, YYEEEE. Trimming pared 2 bases from V and 0 bases from J, leaving 11 bases between. CDR3 size: 15 residues. CDR3 sequence: CASSFNRNMNTEAFF. The CDR3 DNA is TGTGCCAGCAGCTTTAACAGGAACATGAACACTGAAGCTTTCTTT.

This clone was counted only a few times. This sequence joins TRBV7-2 and TRBJ2-1, with D perhaps TRBD1 (6 bases). This CDR3 spans 13 amino acids. Deletions cut 3 bases from V and 3 bases from J, with 6 bases between. The germline V gene has CDR1 SGHTA and CDR2 FQGNSA. The CDR3 nucleotides read TGTGCCAGCAGCTTGACAGGCTACAATGAGCAGTTCTTC. Encoded protein: CASSLTGYNEQFF.

The chain couples TRBV4-3 to TRBJ1-2; 8 bases are a match to TRBD1. This CDR3 contains 15 residues. Germline loops: CDR1 LGHNA, CDR2 YSLEER. The V gene end was trimmed by 6 bases and the J gene end by 10 bases; junction bases not matched to a gene: 16. The CDR3 is CASSPQPTGQGDYTF. CDR3 nucleotide sequence: TGCGCCAGCAGTCCACAACCCACCGGACAGGGAGACTACACCTTC.

This chain links TRBV29-1 with TRBJ2-3, with D maybe TRBD2 (5 bases). V lost 8 bases and J 4 bases, leaving 16 bases between the germline ends. The length of the CDR3 is 13 residues. CDR1 is SQVTM and CDR2 is ANQGSEA in the germline V gene. DNA for the CDR3: TGCAGCCCCCGCGGGCCCTCTCCAGATACGCAGTATTTT. Translating gives CSPRGPSPDTQYF.